The entry below describes one T cell receptor (beta chain). Its antigen remains unknown. The sample contains more than one DNA sequence encoding this CDR3. Both 60 Vbeta primers and 13 Jbeta primers went into the PCR. Original processing notes: A later analysis tallied 87 million or so unique TCR beta chains, about 12 million of them shared. This table comes from immunoSEQ multiplex PCR, and its TCRdb copy is limited to in-frame clones, with some not included. That table is the source of V, J and clone size, and D and trimming were worked out from the DNA. The repertoire holds approximately 150,000 clones, with approximately 72% as singletons. The sample belongs to a study of cytomegalovirus exposure and HLA in healthy donors. Study-level points and caveats: Common viral pathogens seemed, in a later analysis, to connect with several of the most significant clusters.

This CDR3 has 14 residues. CDR1 LGHNA and CDR2 YSLEER come from the germline V gene. Trimming pared 0 bases from V and 0 bases from J, leaving 5 bases between. The sequenced material came from PBMCs. The V gene is TRBV4-3, the J gene TRBJ1-1, with D possibly matching TRBD1 (5 bases). The TCR sequence derives from a female donor in good health and CMV-seronegative. CDR3 sequence reads: CASSQDRVNTEAFF. CDR3 DNA sequence: TGCGCCAGCAGCCAAGACAGGGTGAACACTGAAGCTTTCTTT.